What follows are 11 T cell receptor beta chains derived from one specimen sequenced in a study of T cells after yellow fever vaccination. TCRdb re-derived calls from the 5' RACE reads in MiXCR, one entry per CDR3 protein. The table shows under 350,000 distinct CDR3 sequences, with over 4% occurring only once. The sample was PBMCs, taken 5 days after the yellow fever booster vaccination. These receptors came from a young man who received the YFV17D yellow fever vaccine.

This sequence joins TRBV7-6 and TRBJ1-1; D is uncertain. This CDR3 is built from 15 residues. With 2 bases removed from V and 1 base from J, the gap between germline ends came to 11 bases. Germline values: CDR1 SGHVS, CDR2 FNYEAQ. The CDR3 here is CASSLPPGPNTEAFF. The CDR3 DNA reads as TGTGCCAGCAGCTTACCTCCTGGGCCGAACACTGAAGCTTTCTTT.

This clonotype was counted between two and nine times. This rearrangement joins TRBV12-3 or TRBV12-4 to TRBJ1-1; D is perhaps TRBD1 (5 bases). The germline V and J ends were trimmed by 2 bases and 8 bases, with 6 bases remaining between them. The CDR3 totals 11 residues. Here the CDR3 reads CASSLTGEAFF. The DNA for the CDR3 is TGTGCCAGCAGTTTAACAGGAGAAGCTTTCTTT.

This clonotype was observed many times. The rearrangement joins TRBV5-1 to TRBJ1-2; a possible D gene is TRBD1 (6 bases). The CDR3 length is 16 residues. V lost 7 bases and J 4 bases, leaving 23 bases between the germline ends. Germline CDR1 and CDR2: SGHRS and YFSETQ. CDR3 nucleotides: TGCGCCAGCCCCCCCCCGCGGACAGAAACCTTCTATGGCTACACCTTC. It yields the protein CASPPPRTETFYGYTF.

This clonotype was seen more than once but under ten times. This chain links TRBV3-1 with TRBJ2-1; TRBD2 might be the D (6 bases). CDR1 is LGHDT and CDR2 is YNNKEL in the germline V gene (reference sequence). The CDR3 contains 14 residues. V was pared by 1 base and J by 9 bases, with 13 bases between. The CDR3 region has the DNA TGTGCCAGCAGCCAAGCTCCGGGGGTCCTTGAGCAGTTCTTC. It translates to CASSQAPGVLEQFF.

This clonotype was recorded a few times. This rearrangement joins TRBV7-9 to TRBJ2-2, with 7 bases matching TRBD2. Trimming took 5 bases from V and 6 from J; bases not matched to a gene: 9. CDR1 and CDR2 (germline): SEHNR, FQNEAQ (reference sequence). The CDR3 has 15 amino acids. CDR3 region: CASSRWGGLSGELFF. The DNA for the CDR3 is TGTGCCAGCAGCCGATGGGGGGGATTGTCCGGGGAGCTGTTTTTT.

This clonotype has only one observation. This may arise from a read error, as a much more abundant clone is one base away. The chain uses TRBV7-6 and TRBJ1-5, with D possibly matching TRBD1 (5 bases). This CDR3 contains 15 residues. Germline V gives CDR1 SGHVS, CDR2 FNYEAQ. The CDR3 region is CACSQSTGLNQPQHF. In DNA, the CDR3 is TGTGCCTGCAGCCAAAGCACAGGACTCAATCAGCCCCAGCATTTT.

J is TRBJ2-7 and V is TRBV12-3 or TRBV12-4; 7 bases fit TRBD2. V lost 3 bases and J lost 2; bases outside the gene matches: 13. CDR3 length: 17 residues. CDR3 protein: CASSFTARDGGTYEQYF. CDR3 coding DNA: TGTGCCAGCAGTTTTACGGCCCGGGACGGGGGGACCTACGAGCAGTACTTC.

This clonotype was picked up a small number of times. The chain has TRBV20-1 and TRBJ2-7; D unresolved. This CDR3 is 14 amino acids long. Germline-derived CDR1 and CDR2 are DFQATT and SNEGSKA (reference sequence). V was trimmed by 0 bases and J by 1 base, leaving 10 bases between them. CDR3 amino acids: CSAREPRRSYEQYF. For the CDR3, the DNA is TGCAGTGCTAGAGAACCCCGTCGTTCCTACGAGCAGTACTTC.

This clonotype was counted between two and nine times. The CDR3, as DNA: TGTGCCAGCAGCGCTCCGGGTGCCCAAGAGACCCAGTACTTC. The encoded protein is CASSAPGAQETQYF. The chain joins TRBV7-9 to TRBJ2-5; D remains unclear. V lost 5 bases, J lost 1 base, and 11 bases lay in between. Germline V gene lookup returns CDR1 SEHNR and CDR2 FQNEAQ (reference sequence). This CDR3 has 14 residues.

This clonotype was counted many times. The chain recombines TRBV5-1 with TRBJ2-1; the match to TRBD1 covers 7 bases. This CDR3 has 13 residues. Germline V CDR1 and CDR2: SGHRS, YFSETQ. Trimming took 4 bases from V and 15 from J; bases not matched to a gene: 13. The CDR3 here is CASSPDRALLWFF. DNA of the CDR3: TGCGCCAGCAGCCCAGACAGGGCTCTATTATGGTTCTTC. The full variable domain, its missing parts supplied by reference TRBV5-1 and TRBJ2-1, is KAGVTQTPRYLIKTRGQQVTLSCSPISGHRSVSWYQQTPGQGLQFLFEYFSETQRNKGNFPGRFSGRQFSNSRSEMNVSTLELGDSALYLCASSPDRALLWFFGPGTRLTVL.

The CDR3 is CASSFVASGGQETQYF. The CDR3 DNA reads TGTGCCAGCAGCTTCGTAGCTAGCGGAGGCCAAGAGACCCAGTACTTC. The rearrangement joins TRBV7-2 to TRBJ2-5; TRBD2 aligns across 7 bases. This CDR3 region has 16 residues. Per the germline V gene, CDR1 is SGHTA and CDR2 is FQGNSA. J was trimmed by 1 base and V by 3 bases; bases with no gene match: 8.